A single sample gave rise to the 17 T cell receptor beta chains below, sequenced in a study of shared clonotypes between healthy human individuals. The repertoire was sequenced with immunoSEQ multiplex PCR; TCRdb's copy has only in-frame clones and lacks some. Of about a million clones in the sample, around 76% were seen once. Sequencing was carried out using memory CD4+ T cells sorted from blood. The subset denotes: CD45RA-negative fraction. The origin of the receptors is a man aged 18 to 30 in good health.

Details on this clone: The sample contains more than one DNA sequence encoding this CDR3. The rearrangement links TRBV7-2 to TRBJ2-1; unclear D gene. V shed 1 base and J shed 0 bases, with 7 bases lying between them. CDR3 size: 15 residues. Germline values: CDR1 SGHTA, CDR2 FQGNSA. This chain's CDR3 is CASSLGTSSYNEQFF. CDR3 nucleotide sequence: TGTGCCAGCAGCTTAGGAACGAGCTCCTACAATGAGCAGTTCTTC.

This clone was detected many times. The V and J genes are TRBV11-2 and TRBJ1-5; no clear D gene. Trimming left V 2 bases short and J 5 bases short, with 7 bases between. The germline V gene encodes CDR1 SGHAT and CDR2 FQNNGV. This CDR3 has 13 amino acids. The CDR3 here is CASSLTGYQPQHF. The CDR3 region has the DNA TGTGCCAGCAGCTTAACGGGTTATCAGCCCCAGCATTTT.

The chain has TRBV5-1 and TRBJ2-2; TRBD2 aligns across 10 bases. The length of the CDR3 is 18 residues. Per germline, CDR1 SGHRS and CDR2 YFSETQ. Unmatched junction bases numbered 10, after V lost 4 bases and J lost 1 base. CDR3 nucleotide sequence: TGCGCCAGCAGCAGGACTAGCGGATTAGGCTGGAACACCGGGGAGCTGTTTTTT. Its protein product is CASSRTSGLGWNTGELFF.

CDR3 sequence (DNA): TGTGCCAGTAGTACCCAATCGGGCCGAGGACAGGGGAGTTCACCCCTCCACTTT. It translates to CASSTQSGRGQGSSPLHF. The chain links TRBV19 to TRBJ1-6; 9 bases fit TRBD1. The germline gives CDR1 LNHDA, CDR2 SQIVND (reference sequence). CDR3 size: 18 residues. Trimming removed 4 bases from V and 9 bases from J; junction bases left unmatched: 16.

This chain links TRBV5-4 with TRBJ2-7, with D perhaps matching TRBD1 (7 bases). CDR3 length: 16 residues. Germline values: CDR1 SGHNT, CDR2 YYREEE (reference sequence). Trimming removed 4 bases from V and 2 bases from J, with 19 bases in between. The CDR3 loop is CASSPTGAGLTYEQYF. The CDR3, as DNA: TGTGCCAGCAGCCCTACAGGGGCGGGATTGACCTACGAGCAGTACTTC.

This clone was picked up a small number of times. V usage is TRBV10-3 and J usage is TRBJ2-5; TRBD2 agrees at 7 bases. J was trimmed by 4 bases and V by 4 bases; bases with no gene match: 15. Germline CDR1 reads ENHRY; CDR2 reads SYGVKD. The CDR3 extends over 17 amino acids. Written as DNA, the CDR3 is TGTGCCATCAGTGGCAGAATTGGCGGGAGCTTGCCAGAGACCCAGTACTTC. Translated, it gives CAISGRIGGSLPETQYF.

This chain joins TRBV7-6 and TRBJ2-2; TRBD2 agrees at 14 bases. The germline V gene has CDR1 SGHVS and CDR2 FNYEAQ. V dropped 4 bases and J dropped 5; count of bases not matched to a gene: 3. The CDR3 contains 16 residues. CDR3 DNA: TGTGCCAGCAGCTCCCGGACTAGCGGGGGGACCGGGGAGCTGTTTTTT. It encodes CASSSRTSGGTGELFF.

This chain links TRBV30 with TRBJ1-3; 7 nucleotides line up with TRBD1. V shed 2 bases and J 4 bases; nucleotides not matched to a gene: 8. This CDR3 contains 15 residues. Germline values: CDR1 GTSNPN, CDR2 SVGIG (reference sequence). The CDR3 reads CAWSQGGTTGNTIYF. The CDR3 nucleotides are TGTGCCTGGAGTCAGGGGGGGACAACCGGAAACACCATATATTTT.

At least ten counts were recorded for this clone. The sample contains more than one DNA sequence encoding this CDR3. The chain employs TRBV9 and TRBJ2-7; 8 bases agree with TRBD1. Germline loops: CDR1 SGDLS, CDR2 YYNGEE. With V trimmed by 0 bases and J by 4 bases, 6 bases remained unmatched. The CDR3 length is 15 residues. The CDR3 reads CASSVGQGAAYEQYF. CDR3 sequence (DNA): TGTGCCAGCAGCGTAGGTCAGGGGGCCGCGTACGAGCAGTACTTC.

This clone showed up just a few times. The chain combines TRBV30 with TRBJ1-6; 10 nucleotides match TRBD1. The CDR3 totals 12 residues. Germline V gene data show CDR1 as GTSNPN and CDR2 as SVGIG (reference sequence). V gave up 7 bases and J gave up 11 bases; unmatched junction bases: 5. CDR3 residues: CASRQGAAPLHF. CDR3 in DNA: TGTGCCTCCCGACAGGGGGCTGCACCCCTCCACTTT.

The V call is TRBV5-1, the J call TRBJ2-7; tentative D call: TRBD2 (7 bases). Trimming removed 4 bases from V and 0 bases from J, with 14 bases in between. CDR3 length equals 15 residues. CDR1 SGHRS and CDR2 YFSETQ come from the germline V gene. The CDR3 sequence: CASSPSGGGSYEQYF. The CDR3 coding sequence is TGCGCCAGCAGCCCTAGCGGAGGGGGCTCCTACGAGCAGTACTTC.

The chain is built from TRBV11-2 and TRBJ2-2, with D possibly TRBD2 on 6 matching bases. Trimming took 6 bases from V and 7 from J, leaving 21 bases between them. This CDR3 has 16 residues. CDR1 SGHAT and CDR2 FQNNGV come from the germline V gene. CDR3 nucleotides: TGTGCCAGCAGACCAGTTGGAGGGCGCGGCGGCGGGGAGCTGTTTTTT. Translated: CASRPVGGRGGGELFF.

This clone was picked up many times. Other DNA sequences in this sample translate to the same CDR3. The gene calls are TRBV7-9 and TRBJ1-6, with TRBD1 matching 8 bases. Germline values: CDR1 SEHNR, CDR2 FQNEAQ (reference sequence). The CDR3 runs to 14 residues. V gave up 2 bases and J gave up 7 bases; unmatched junction bases: 1. Written as DNA, the CDR3 is TGTGCCAGCAGCTTACAGGGGGCGAATTCACCCCTCCACTTT. This sequence encodes CASSLQGANSPLHF.

V gene TRBV30 combines with J gene TRBJ1-1; D remains ambiguous. The CDR3 has 13 residues. CDR1 GTSNPN and CDR2 SVGIG come from the germline V gene (reference sequence). Trimming stripped 0 bases from V and 7 bases from J, with 12 bases between. This chain's CDR3 is CAWSVWEGSEAFF. The CDR3, as DNA: TGTGCCTGGAGTGTATGGGAGGGCAGTGAAGCTTTCTTT.

This rearrangement joins TRBV29-1 to TRBJ2-1; D possibly corresponds to TRBD2 (6 bases). V lost 4 bases, J lost 10 bases, and 17 bases lay in between. The CDR3 is 13 amino acids. Germline CDR1 and CDR2: SQVTM and ANQGSEA. The CDR3 reads CSVGVTSSGEQFF. The CDR3 DNA follows: TGCAGCGTTGGTGTAACTAGCTCGGGCGAGCAGTTCTTC.

The V call is TRBV5-1, the J call TRBJ1-2; weak D call: TRBD1 (5 bases). Trimming removed 0 bases at V and 4 bases at J, with 10 bases between. CDR3 size: 14 residues. CDR1 SGHRS and CDR2 YFSETQ come from the germline V gene. CDR3 nucleotide sequence: TGCGCCAGCAGCTTGGCCGGGACCTCCTATGGCTACACCTTC. This translates into CASSLAGTSYGYTF.

The V gene is TRBV6-5, the J gene TRBJ1-5, with 7 bases matching TRBD1. This CDR3 is built from 15 residues. The V segment lost 4 bases and the J segment 7 bases; nucleotides outside the gene matches: 10. Germline CDR1 is MNHEY and CDR2 is SVGAGI. CDR3 sequence (DNA): TGTGCCAGCAGTTCTACCTCGACAGGGCGCCAGCCCCAGCATTTT. It is translated as CASSSTSTGRQPQHF.